Each of the 27 T cell receptor beta chains below was sequenced from the same sample in a study of T cell responses to AZD1222 COVID-19 vaccine. Sequencing was performed with immunoSEQ multiplex PCR; in TCRdb, only in-frame clones are kept and a portion is missing. The table has under 110,000 clones, roughly 87% seen once. The specimen comprised peripheral blood, sampled on day 0 of AZD1222 vaccination. The receptors come from an adult in good health.

This clone was counted only a few times. This chain joins TRBV19 and TRBJ1-2; D gene ambiguous. Germline V gene lookup returns CDR1 LNHDA and CDR2 SQIVND (reference sequence). Deletions cut 1 base from V and 2 bases from J, with 8 bases between. The CDR3 is made up of 14 amino acids. CDR3 DNA: TGTGCCAGTAGTATAGGGAGAGCGAACTATGGCTACACCTTC. Translated: CASSIGRANYGYTF.

V and J are TRBV5-1 and TRBJ2-1; 7 bases line up with TRBD1. This CDR3 contains 12 residues. Germline V gives CDR1 SGHRS, CDR2 YFSETQ. Germline trimming cut 3 bases from V and 7 bases from J; bases unmatched to any gene: 1. The CDR3 here is CASSSTGNEQFF. DNA for the CDR3: TGCGCCAGCAGCTCGACAGGGAATGAGCAGTTCTTC. Full variable domain (remainder filled in from reference TRBV5-1 and TRBJ2-1): KAGVTQTPRYLIKTRGQQVTLSCSPISGHRSVSWYQQTPGQGLQFLFEYFSETQRNKGNFPGRFSGRQFSNSRSEMNVSTLELGDSALYLCASSSTGNEQFFGPGTRLTVL.

V is TRBV28 and J is TRBJ1-2; D is undetermined. V was trimmed by 5 bases and J by 4 bases, leaving 14 bases between them. The CDR3 covers 14 residues. CDR1 and CDR2 from the germline V gene are MDHEN and SYDVKM. The chain's CDR3 is CASSPYARIYGYTF. The CDR3 DNA follows: TGTGCCAGCAGTCCCTACGCCAGGATCTATGGCTACACCTTC.

The chain is built from TRBV2 and TRBJ1-1; D gene unclear. CDR3 length: 12 amino acids. The V and J ends lost 7 bases and 2 bases respectively, with 8 bases between them. Germline V CDR1 and CDR2: SNHLY, FYNNEI. CDR3 sequence: CASIQDNTEAFF. The CDR3, as DNA: TGTGCCAGCATCCAGGACAACACTGAAGCTTTCTTT. Together with reference TRBV2 and TRBJ1-1, the CDR3 gives the full variable domain: EPEVTQTPSHQVTQMGQEVILRCVPISNHLYFYWYRQILGQKVEFLVSFYNNEISEKSEIFDDQFSVERPDGSNFTLKIRSTKLEDSAMYFCASIQDNTEAFFGQGTRLTVV.

J is TRBJ1-2 and V is TRBV6-5; no clear D. V was cut by 4 bases and J by 5 bases, with 17 bases left in between. Per germline, CDR1 MNHEY and CDR2 SVGAGI. CDR3 length: 15 amino acids. The CDR3 sequence is CASSSPQDGSYGYTF. CDR3 bases: TGTGCCAGCAGTTCCCCCCAGGACGGGAGTTATGGCTACACCTTC.

The rearrangement links TRBV27 to TRBJ2-4, with D tentatively TRBD1 (6 bases). Between the trimmed V and J ends, which lost 6 bases and 3 bases, there was a span of 9 bases. CDR1 is MNHEY and CDR2 is SMNVEV in the germline V gene (reference sequence). The CDR3 spans 13 residues. This CDR3 is CASSGQSKNIQYF. The CDR3 DNA is TGTGCCAGCAGCGGACAGAGCAAAAACATTCAGTACTTC.

V is TRBV30 and J is TRBJ1-5; weak D call: TRBD1 (5 bases). V lost 2 bases to trimming and J lost 5 bases, with 16 bases between them. The CDR3 has 15 residues. Germline CDR1 GTSNPN, CDR2 SVGIG (reference sequence). This CDR3 reads CAWSKRGIVDQPQHF. The CDR3 nucleotides are TGTGCCTGGAGTAAGAGGGGTATAGTAGATCAGCCCCAGCATTTT.

The V gene is TRBV30, the J gene TRBJ2-5; TRBD1 aligns across 8 bases. Germline values: CDR1 GTSNPN, CDR2 SVGIG (reference sequence). This CDR3 is 14 amino acids long. The J segment lost 3 bases and the V segment lost 5 bases, leaving 8 bases of the junction unmatched. The CDR3 spells CAWEDRAYKETQYF. As DNA, the CDR3 is TGTGCCTGGGAGGACAGGGCCTACAAAGAGACCCAGTACTTC.

The rearrangement uses TRBV5-1 and TRBJ1-6; tentative D call: TRBD1 (6 bases). The V end was cut by 0 bases, the J end by 11 bases, with 15 bases between. The CDR3 has 15 amino acids. Germline V gives CDR1 SGHRS, CDR2 YFSETQ. The CDR3 nucleotides read TGCGCCAGCAGCTTGGGGACAGCGTCAGAACCACCCCTCCACTTT. Its protein is CASSLGTASEPPLHF.

The sample holds one count of this clone. The chain joins TRBV11-3 to TRBJ1-1, with a possible D match to TRBD1 (6 bases). The CDR3 is 13 amino acids. The V and J ends lost 3 bases and 6 bases respectively, with 11 bases between them. From germline, CDR1 is SGHNT and CDR2 YENEEA. CDR3 amino acids: CASSLSRTAEAFF. CDR3 bases: TGTGCCAGCAGCTTGTCACGGACAGCTGAAGCTTTCTTT.

This clone was detected only a few times. This chain uses TRBV6-1 with TRBJ1-1; TRBD1 might be the D (5 bases). Germline CDR1 reads MNHNS; CDR2 reads SASEGT. The CDR3 extends over 14 amino acids. Trimming took 2 bases from V and 3 from J, leaving 10 bases between them. In nucleotides, the CDR3 is TGTGCCAGCAGTGAATTTGTCAGGGACACTGAAGCTTTCTTT. Its protein product is CASSEFVRDTEAFF.

V and J are TRBV28 and TRBJ2-4; tentatively, D is TRBD1 (6 bases). Trimming removed 2 bases at V and 6 bases at J, with 11 bases between. From germline, CDR1 is MDHEN and CDR2 SYDVKM. CDR3 length: 14 amino acids. CDR3 in DNA: TGTGCCAGCAGTTTAATCGGCAGGGGAAACATTCAGTACTTC. Translating it yields CASSLIGRGNIQYF.

The V gene is TRBV19, the J gene TRBJ2-2; maybe TRBD1 (5 bases). Looked up from germline, CDR1 is LNHDA and CDR2 is SQIVND (reference sequence). The ends were cut back, 6 bases at V and 6 bases at J, with 17 bases in the middle. The CDR3 has 15 residues. The CDR3 DNA reads TGTGCCAGTAGCTATGGAAGGGGCGACGCCGGGGAGCTGTTTTTT. Its protein product is CASSYGRGDAGELFF.

The chain uses TRBV6-1 and TRBJ1-1; weak D call: TRBD1 (5 bases). V lost 2 bases and J 7 bases, leaving 14 bases between the germline ends. CDR1 and CDR2 from the germline V gene are MNHNS and SASEGT. The CDR3 loop spans 14 amino acids. The CDR3 loop is CASSEQGDSYEAFF. The CDR3 DNA is TGTGCCAGCAGTGAACAAGGCGACAGCTATGAAGCTTTCTTT.

The V and J genes are TRBV2 and TRBJ2-7, with 7 bases that match TRBD2. J was trimmed by 4 bases and V by 8 bases; bases with no gene match: 11. CDR1 SNHLY and CDR2 FYNNEI come from the germline V gene. The CDR3 has 14 residues. The CDR3 here is CASGRERESYEQYF. Written as DNA, the CDR3 is TGTGCCAGCGGGCGGGAGAGGGAGTCTTACGAGCAGTACTTC.

V usage is TRBV10-1 and J usage is TRBJ2-1; D unclear. The CDR3 runs to 15 residues. Deletions cut 0 bases from V and 8 bases from J, with 14 bases between. The germline gives CDR1 WNHNN, CDR2 SYGVQD (reference sequence). DNA of the CDR3: TGCGCCAGCAGTGAGTCCCTGGAAGCTCACGATGAGCAGTTCTTC. It specifies CASSESLEAHDEQFF.

A note on this clone: The same CDR3 arises from other DNA sequences in this sample as well. V gene TRBV6-5 combines with J gene TRBJ2-7; 9 nucleotides align to TRBD1. This CDR3 has 15 amino acids. Germline V gives CDR1 MNHEY, CDR2 SVGAGI. With V trimmed by 4 bases and J by 0 bases, 4 bases remained unmatched. Written as DNA, the CDR3 is TGTGCCAGCAGTTCCCCGGGACAGGGCTCCTACGAGCAGTACTTC. Translated: CASSSPGQGSYEQYF.

V usage is TRBV2 and J usage is TRBJ2-5; possibly TRBD2 for D (6 bases). V was trimmed by 2 bases and J by 4 bases, leaving 14 bases between them. CDR1 is SNHLY, CDR2 FYNNEI, per germline. The CDR3 is made up of 15 amino acids. This chain's CDR3 is CASSELGGAGETQYF. The CDR3 DNA reads as TGTGCCAGCAGTGAATTGGGGGGAGCAGGAGAGACCCAGTACTTC.

The chain links TRBV6-4 to TRBJ2-1; 7 bases align to TRBD2. The J segment lost 14 bases and the V segment lost 6 bases, leaving 16 bases of the junction unmatched. CDR3 length: 14 amino acids. Germline V gives CDR1 MRHNA, CDR2 SNTAGT. CDR3 coding DNA: TGTGCCAGCAGCGGTCTTGGGACGGCGGGGGTAAAGTTCTTC. Amino acids: CASSGLGTAGVKFF.

The rearrangement joins TRBV5-1 to TRBJ1-2; D is perhaps TRBD1 (5 bases). The CDR3 length is 13 residues. CDR1 SGHRS and CDR2 YFSETQ come from the germline V gene. Trimming pared 8 bases from V and 3 bases from J, leaving 14 bases between. CDR3 DNA: TGCGCCAGTTCATTGGGGGGGTACTATGGCTACACCTTC. Protein sequence: CASSLGGYYGYTF.

V usage is TRBV2 and J usage is TRBJ1-2; D ambiguous. The germline V and J ends were trimmed by 7 bases and 8 bases, with 23 bases remaining between them. Germline V CDR1 and CDR2: SNHLY, FYNNEI. The CDR3 runs to 15 residues. CDR3 DNA sequence: TGTGCCAGCACCGACGACCTTGGCGGTTTTTCCGGCTACACCTTC. Translated, it gives CASTDDLGGFSGYTF.

The chain uses TRBV4-1 and TRBJ1-5; D is perhaps TRBD1 (5 bases). The CDR3 loop spans 14 amino acids. V gave up 5 bases and J gave up 4 bases, with 12 bases separating them. CDR1 MGHRA and CDR2 YSYEKL come from the germline V gene. In nucleotides, the CDR3 is TGCGCCAGCAGCTCCCGGGACGGGAATCAGCCCCAGCATTTT. Translating gives CASSSRDGNQPQHF.

This sequence joins TRBV6-5 and TRBJ1-2; D is unresolved. V was trimmed by 2 bases and J by 2 bases, leaving 12 bases between them. This CDR3 has 15 residues. The germline V gene encodes CDR1 MNHEY and CDR2 SVGAGI. CDR3 sequence: CASSYPSQDNYGYTF. Here the CDR3 DNA reads TGTGCCAGCAGTTACCCATCGCAGGACAACTATGGCTACACCTTC.

The chain carries TRBV4-1 and TRBJ2-2; D is ambiguous. From germline, CDR1 is MGHRA and CDR2 YSYEKL. CDR3 length equals 16 residues. Trimming stripped 1 base from V and 1 base from J, with 10 bases between. As DNA, the CDR3 is TGCGCCAGCAGCCAAGTGGGCGGATTGAACACCGGGGAGCTGTTTTTT. It specifies CASSQVGGLNTGELFF.

This clone has only one observation. V usage is TRBV7-8 and J usage is TRBJ2-2; TRBD2 might be the D (5 bases). The germline gives CDR1 SGHVS, CDR2 FQNEAQ. Trimming took 7 bases from V and 5 from J, leaving 17 bases between them. The CDR3 covers 15 residues. The CDR3 region has the DNA TGTGCCAGCACCTTGGCGGGCTCCCTAACCGGGGAGCTGTTTTTT. The encoded protein is CASTLAGSLTGELFF.

The table lists this clone with a few counts. The CDR3 nucleotides read TGTGCCAGTACTCGACAGGGATTTAATGAAAAACTGTTTTTT. It yields the protein CASTRQGFNEKLFF. This chain connects TRBV19 to TRBJ1-4; 7 positions match TRBD1. CDR3 size: 14 residues. From germline, CDR1 is LNHDA and CDR2 SQIVND (reference sequence). After removal of 7 bases from V and 4 bases from J, the junction contained 6 bases not matched to a gene.

This chain uses TRBV27 with TRBJ2-7, with a possible D match to TRBD2 (5 bases). Trimming stripped 6 bases from V and 3 bases from J, with 15 bases between. This CDR3 has 14 residues. The germline V gene encodes CDR1 MNHEY and CDR2 SMNVEV (reference sequence). Here the CDR3 DNA reads TGTGCCAGCAGCCGGGCTCAAGGACTCTACGAGCAGTACTTC. Encoded protein: CASSRAQGLYEQYF.